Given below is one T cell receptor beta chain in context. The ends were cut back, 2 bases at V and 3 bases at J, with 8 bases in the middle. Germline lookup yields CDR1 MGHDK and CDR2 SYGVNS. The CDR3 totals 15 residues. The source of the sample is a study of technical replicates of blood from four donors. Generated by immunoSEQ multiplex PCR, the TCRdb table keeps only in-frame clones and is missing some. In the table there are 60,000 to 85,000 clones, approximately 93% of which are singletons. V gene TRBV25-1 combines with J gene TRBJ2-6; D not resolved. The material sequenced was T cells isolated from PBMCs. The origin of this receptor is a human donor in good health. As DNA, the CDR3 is TGTGCCAGCAGTGAAACGGAGAATGGGGCCAACGTCCTGACTTTC. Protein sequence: CASSETENGANVLTF.